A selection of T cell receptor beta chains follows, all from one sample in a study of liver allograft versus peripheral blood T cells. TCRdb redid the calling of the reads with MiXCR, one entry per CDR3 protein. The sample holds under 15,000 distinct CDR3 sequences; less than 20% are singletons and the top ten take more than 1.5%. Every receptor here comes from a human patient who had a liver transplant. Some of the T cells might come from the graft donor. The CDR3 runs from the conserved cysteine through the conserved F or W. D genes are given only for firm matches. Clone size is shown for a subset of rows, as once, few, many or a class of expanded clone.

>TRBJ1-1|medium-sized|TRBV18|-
TGTGCCAGCTCACCGGTCAGCAACACTGAAGCTTTCTTT
CASSPVSNTEAFF
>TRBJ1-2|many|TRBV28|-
TGTGCCAGCAGTACAAACCCCGCTGGCTACACCTTC
CASSTNPAGYTF
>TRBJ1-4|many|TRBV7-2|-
TGTGCCAGCAGTACCCGGGTGGGGAATGAAAAACTGTTTTTT
CASSTRVGNEKLFF
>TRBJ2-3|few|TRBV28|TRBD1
TGTGCCAGCAGTTCTTCTCTCAGGGGGCTTGTGCAGTATTTT
CASSSSLRGLVQYF
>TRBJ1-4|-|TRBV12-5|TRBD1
TGTGCTAGTGGTCAAGGACAGGGGAGGGAAAAAATGTTTTTT
CASGQGQGREKMFF
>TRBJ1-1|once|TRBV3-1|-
TGTGCCAGCAGCGAAAGGGTGGGGAACACTGAAGCTTTCTTT
CASSERVGNTEAFF
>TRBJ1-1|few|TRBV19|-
TGTGCCAGTAGTAGCCGGGTAGGGAACACTGAAGCTTTCTTT
CASSSRVGNTEAFF
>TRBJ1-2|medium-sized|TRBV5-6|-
TGTGCCAGCAGCTTGCTGGGGGGGACATTTTATGGCTACACCTTC
CASSLLGGTFYGYTF
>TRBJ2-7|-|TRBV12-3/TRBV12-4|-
TGTGCCAGCACAGCAGTTAACTCCTACGAGCAGTACTTC
CASTAVNSYEQYF
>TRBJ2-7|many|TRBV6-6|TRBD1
TGTGCCAGCAGCCGAGACAGGGGAGATCTTGTCGGGCAGTACTTC
CASSRDRGDLVGQYF
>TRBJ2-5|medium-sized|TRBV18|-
TGTGCCAGCTCATCGTCCATCTCCGAGACCCAGTACTTC
CASSSSISETQYF
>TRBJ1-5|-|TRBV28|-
TGTGCCAGCAGTTTACCGGAGCTGGGTATGGGCAATCAGCCCCAGCATTTT
CASSLPELGMGNQPQHF
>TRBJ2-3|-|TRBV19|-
TGTGCCAGTAATTCCTACACAGATACGCAGTATTTT
CASNSYTDTQYF
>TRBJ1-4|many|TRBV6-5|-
TGTGCCAGCAGCGTCCGTGCAACTAATGAAAAACTGTTTTTT
CASSVRATNEKLFF
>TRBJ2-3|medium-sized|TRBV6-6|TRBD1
TGTGCCAGCAGACCTCAATCCGGACAGGGGTCCACAGATACGCAGTATTTT
CASRPQSGQGSTDTQYF
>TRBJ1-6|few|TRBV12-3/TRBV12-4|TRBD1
TGTGCCAGCAGCTCACTTCGACAGGGGAATTCACCCCTCCACTTT
CASSSLRQGNSPLHF
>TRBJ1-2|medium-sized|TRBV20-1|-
TGCAGTGCTAGAGTTACGAACCGGGGGGGCTATGGCTACACCTTC
CSARVTNRGGYGYTF
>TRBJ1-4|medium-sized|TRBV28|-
TGTGCCTCTCTGGGACCAACTAATGAAAAACTGTTTTTT
CASLGPTNEKLFF
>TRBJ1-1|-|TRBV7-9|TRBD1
TGTGCCAGCACCAGGGGGAGGAACACTGAAGCTTTCTTT
CASTRGRNTEAFF
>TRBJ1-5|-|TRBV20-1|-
TGCAGTGCTAGGGGGGGGATTGGCAATCAGCCCCAGCATTTT
CSARGGIGNQPQHF
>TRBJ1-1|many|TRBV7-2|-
TGTGCCAGCAGCCCGGGGAGTGCGAACACTGAAGCTTTCTTT
CASSPGSANTEAFF
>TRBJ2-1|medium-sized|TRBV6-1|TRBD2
TGTGCCAGCATGGGACTAGCGGGGGGCAATGAGCAGTTCTTC
CASMGLAGGNEQFF
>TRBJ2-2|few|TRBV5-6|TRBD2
TGTGCCAGCAGCCCCGGGACTAAACCCGGGGAGCTGTTTTTT
CASSPGTKPGELFF
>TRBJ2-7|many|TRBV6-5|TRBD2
TGTGCCAGCAGTTACGCTAGCGGGAGTTCGAAGCAGTACTTC
CASSYASGSSKQYF
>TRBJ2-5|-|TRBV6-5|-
TGTGCCAGCAGTTACAGAAGGGAAGAGACCCAGTACTTC
CASSYRREETQYF
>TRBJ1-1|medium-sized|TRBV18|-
TGTGCCAGCTCACTTAAGGGCGGCGGCACTGAAGCTTTCTTT
CASSLKGGGTEAFF
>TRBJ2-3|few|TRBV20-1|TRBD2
TGCAGTGCTCTAGGCAGCGGGGGTAGCACAGATACGCAGTATTTT
CSALGSGGSTDTQYF
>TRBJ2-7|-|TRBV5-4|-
TGTGCCAGCAGCTCTTATAAGGGAGCCGACTACGAGCAGTACTTC
CASSSYKGADYEQYF
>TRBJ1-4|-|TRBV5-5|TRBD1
TGTGCCAGCAGCTTGGTAAGGACAGGGAGTGAAAAACTGTTTTTT
CASSLVRTGSEKLFF
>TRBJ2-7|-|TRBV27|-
TGTGCCAGCGGTACAGGGAGGACGACCGAGCAGTACTTC
CASGTGRTTEQYF
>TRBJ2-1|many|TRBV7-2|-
TGTGCCAGCAGCTTAGCGTTCAGGGATAATGAGCAGTTCTTC
CASSLAFRDNEQFF
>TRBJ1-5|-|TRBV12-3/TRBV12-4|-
TGTGCCAGCAGTCGACTTGATAGCAATCAGCCCCAGCATTTT
CASSRLDSNQPQHF
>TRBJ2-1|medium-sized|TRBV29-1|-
TGCAGCGTTGGGGACGGAGGCAGGGAGCAGTTCTTC
CSVGDGGREQFF
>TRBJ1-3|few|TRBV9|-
TGTGCCAGCGGCAGGGGTACGTCTGGAAACACCATATATTTT
CASGRGTSGNTIYF
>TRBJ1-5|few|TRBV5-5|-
TGTGCCAGCAGCTCCCTGACAGGCAATCAGCCCCAGCATTTT
CASSSLTGNQPQHF
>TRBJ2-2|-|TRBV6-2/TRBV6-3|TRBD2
TGTGCCAGCAGCCTGGGACTAGCGGGCACCGGGGAGCTGTTTTTT
CASSLGLAGTGELFF